The 5 T cell receptor beta chains below were found in one sample sequenced in a study of T cell responses to AZD1222 COVID-19 vaccine. Sequencing used immunoSEQ multiplex PCR; TCRdb keeps in-frame clones, though not all of them. Of over 130,000 clones in the sample, about 90% were seen once. Sequenced here: peripheral blood, sampled 28 days after the second AZD1222 dose. The receptors here all came from an adult who received the AZD1222 COVID-19 vaccine.

This sequence joins TRBV19 and TRBJ1-5, with D perhaps TRBD1 (5 bases). CDR3 length: 16 residues. Trimming stripped 5 bases from V and 6 bases from J, with 20 bases between. From germline, CDR1 is LNHDA and CDR2 SQIVND (reference sequence). The DNA for the CDR3 is TGTGCCAGTAGTGACAACATTGGGGCCCTTGGTCAGCCCCAGCATTTT. Its translation: CASSDNIGALGQPQHF.

This chain links TRBV12-3 or TRBV12-4 with TRBJ1-1; no definite D call. This CDR3 comprises 13 residues. V lost 0 bases, J lost 1 base, and 3 bases lay in between. The CDR3 region has the DNA TGTGCCAGCAGTTTAGCACAGAACACTGAAGCTTTCTTT. Encoded protein: CASSLAQNTEAFF.

V gene TRBV5-5 combines with J gene TRBJ1-3, with no clear D. With 0 bases removed from V and 4 bases from J, the gap between germline ends came to 14 bases. This CDR3 is 16 amino acids long. Germline-derived CDR1 and CDR2 are SGHKS and YYEKEE (reference sequence). The CDR3 spells CASSLGHTLPGNTIYF. CDR3 DNA: TGTGCCAGCAGCTTGGGACACACTCTTCCGGGAAACACCATATATTTT.

The chain links TRBV28 to TRBJ1-2, with D unresolved. Germline V gene lookup returns CDR1 MDHEN and CDR2 SYDVKM. This CDR3 contains 14 residues. Trimming took off 8 bases at V and 2 bases at J, with 15 bases between the two ends. The CDR3 DNA sequence: TGTGCCAGCTTTGACGCCCAGCGGAACTATGGCTACACCTTC. It encodes CASFDAQRNYGYTF.

The chain combines TRBV30 with TRBJ1-3; D is uncertain. Trimming cost V 4 bases and J 2 bases, with 3 bases left between them. The CDR3 has 11 amino acids. CDR1 is GTSNPN, CDR2 SVGIG, per germline (reference sequence). The CDR3 bases are TGTGCCTGGAATACTGGAAACACCATATATTTT. Translation gives CAWNTGNTIYF. Full variable domain (remainder filled in from reference TRBV30 and TRBJ1-3): SQTIHQWPATLVQPVGSPLSLECTVEGTSNPNLYWYRQAAGRGLQLLFYSVGIGQISSEVPQNLSASRPQDRQFILSSKKLLLSDSGFYLCAWNTGNTIYFGEGSWLTVV.